This TCR beta chain was documented in a study of blood T cell repertoires in COVID-19. In the study overall: Sites in the United States, Italy and Spain provided acute and convalescent COVID-19 samples. PBMCs, B-cell-depleted T cells, or T cells were the source of the cDNA or gDNA that made up the material.

Germline V gives CDR1 SGDLS, CDR2 YYNGEE. This CDR3 region has 13 residues. Trimming at V came to 2 bases and at J to 6 bases, leaving 2 bases not matched to a gene. Methods used by the authors: Reference gene primer amplification yielded estimated nucleated cell counts. Only in-frame clones appear in the TCRdb table, and some are missing; sequencing was by immunoSEQ multiplex PCR. That table supplies the V and J calls and clone size; D and trimming were determined from the DNA. The sample carries 250,000 to 300,000 clones, more than 70% recorded once. What was sequenced was peripheral blood. The chain links TRBV9 to TRBJ2-7, with 10 bases fitting TRBD2. The receptor was isolated from a woman in her 30s with COVID-19, enrolled during active disease. The CDR3 coding sequence is TGTGCCAGCAGCGTCTCTAGCGGGAGCGAGCAGTACTTC. Protein product: CASSVSSGSEQYF.